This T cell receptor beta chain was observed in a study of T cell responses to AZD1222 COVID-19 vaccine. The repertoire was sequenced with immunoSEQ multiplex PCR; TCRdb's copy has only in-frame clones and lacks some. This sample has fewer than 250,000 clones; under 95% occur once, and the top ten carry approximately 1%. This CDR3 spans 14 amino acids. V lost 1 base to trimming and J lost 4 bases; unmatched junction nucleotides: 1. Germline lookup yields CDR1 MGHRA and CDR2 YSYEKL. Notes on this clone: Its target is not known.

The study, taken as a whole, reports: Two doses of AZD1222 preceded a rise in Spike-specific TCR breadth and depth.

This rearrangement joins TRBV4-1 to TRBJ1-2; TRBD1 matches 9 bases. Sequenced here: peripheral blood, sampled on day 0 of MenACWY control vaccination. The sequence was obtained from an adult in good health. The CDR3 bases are TGCGCCAGCAGCCAAGCGGGACAGGGCTATGGCTACACCTTC. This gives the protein CASSQAGQGYGYTF.